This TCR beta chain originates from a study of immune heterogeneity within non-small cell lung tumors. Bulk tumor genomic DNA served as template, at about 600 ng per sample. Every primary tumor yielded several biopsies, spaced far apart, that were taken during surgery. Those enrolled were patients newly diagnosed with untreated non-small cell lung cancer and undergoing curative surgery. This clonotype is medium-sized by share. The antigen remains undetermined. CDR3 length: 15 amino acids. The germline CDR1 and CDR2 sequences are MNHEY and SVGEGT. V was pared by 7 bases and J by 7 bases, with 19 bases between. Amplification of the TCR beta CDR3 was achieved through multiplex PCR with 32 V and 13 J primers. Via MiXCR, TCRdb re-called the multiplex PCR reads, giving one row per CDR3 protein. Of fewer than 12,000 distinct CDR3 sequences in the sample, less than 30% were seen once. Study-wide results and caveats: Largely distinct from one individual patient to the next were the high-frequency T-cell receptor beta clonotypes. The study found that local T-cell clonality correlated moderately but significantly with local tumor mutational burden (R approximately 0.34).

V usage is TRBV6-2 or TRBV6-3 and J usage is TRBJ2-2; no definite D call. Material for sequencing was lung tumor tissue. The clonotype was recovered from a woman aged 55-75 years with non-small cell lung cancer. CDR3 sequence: CASTASREWVGELFF. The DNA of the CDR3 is TGTGCCAGCACTGCGAGTAGGGAATGGGTCGGGGAGCTGTTTTTT.